This TCR beta chain emerged from a study of identical twins. CDR1 and CDR2 from the germline V gene are SGDLS and YYNGEE. There are 17 residues in the CDR3. The V and J ends lost 0 bases and 1 base respectively, with 14 bases between them. As for this clonotype: Its antigen is unknown.

A single record per CDR3 protein comes from TCRdb applying MiXCR to the 5' RACE reads. The sample carries about 550,000 distinct CDR3 sequences, more than 20% recorded once. Whole-study findings and limits: Partly confounded zero-insertion analyses could result from invariant MAIT and iNKT cells. Clonotypes of the beta chain that were abundant in cord blood carried fewer insertions (memory repertoires showed none).

These data are also associated with another study on yellow fever vaccine responses in identical twins.

The chain couples TRBV9 to TRBJ2-1; a weak D match, TRBD2 (6 bases). The sample comprised CD4+ T cells sorted from blood. This TCR was sampled from a woman aged 18 to 35 in good health. Here the CDR3 reads CASSVGSTSGSYNEQFF. The CDR3 DNA sequence: TGTGCCAGCAGCGTAGGTTCGACTAGTGGGTCCTACAATGAGCAGTTCTTC.